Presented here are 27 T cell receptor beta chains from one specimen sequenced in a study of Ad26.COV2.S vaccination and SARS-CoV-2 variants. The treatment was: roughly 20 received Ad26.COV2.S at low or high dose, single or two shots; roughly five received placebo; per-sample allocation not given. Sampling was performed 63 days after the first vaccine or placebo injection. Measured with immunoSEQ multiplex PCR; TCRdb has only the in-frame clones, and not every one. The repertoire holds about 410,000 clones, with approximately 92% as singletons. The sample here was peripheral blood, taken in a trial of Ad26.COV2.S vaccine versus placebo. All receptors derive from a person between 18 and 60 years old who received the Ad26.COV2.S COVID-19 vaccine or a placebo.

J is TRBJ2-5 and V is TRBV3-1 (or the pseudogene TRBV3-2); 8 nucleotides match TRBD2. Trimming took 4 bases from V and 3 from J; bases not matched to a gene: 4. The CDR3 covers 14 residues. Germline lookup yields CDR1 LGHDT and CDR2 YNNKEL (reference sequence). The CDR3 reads CASSLRGGEETQYF. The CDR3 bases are TGTGCCAGCAGCCTCCGGGGGGGCGAAGAGACCCAGTACTTC.

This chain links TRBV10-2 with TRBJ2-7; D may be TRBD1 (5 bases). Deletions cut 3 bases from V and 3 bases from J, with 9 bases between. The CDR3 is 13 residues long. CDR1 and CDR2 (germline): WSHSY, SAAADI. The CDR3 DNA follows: TGCGCCAGCAGTGATGAGACAGACTACGAGCAGTACTTC. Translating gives CASSDETDYEQYF.

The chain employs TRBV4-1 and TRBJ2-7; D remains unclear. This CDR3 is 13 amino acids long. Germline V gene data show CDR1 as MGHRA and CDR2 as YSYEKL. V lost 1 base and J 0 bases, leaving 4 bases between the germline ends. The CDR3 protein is CASSQVGSYEQYF. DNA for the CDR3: TGCGCCAGCAGCCAAGTCGGCTCCTACGAGCAGTACTTC.

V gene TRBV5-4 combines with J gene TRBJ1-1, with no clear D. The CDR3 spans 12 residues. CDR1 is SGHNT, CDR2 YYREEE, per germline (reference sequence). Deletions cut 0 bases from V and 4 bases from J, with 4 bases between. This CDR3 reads CASSLEGTEAFF. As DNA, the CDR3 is TGTGCCAGCAGCTTGGAGGGCACTGAAGCTTTCTTT. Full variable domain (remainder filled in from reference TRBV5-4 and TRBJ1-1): ETGVTQSPTHLIKTRGQQVTLRCSSQSGHNTVSWYQQALGQGPQFIFQYYREEENGRGNFPPRFSGLQFPNYSSELNVNALELDDSALYLCASSLEGTEAFFGQGTRLTVV.

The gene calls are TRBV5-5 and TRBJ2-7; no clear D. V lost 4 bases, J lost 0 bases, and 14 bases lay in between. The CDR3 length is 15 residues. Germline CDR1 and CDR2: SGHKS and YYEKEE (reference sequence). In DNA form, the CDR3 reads TGTGCCAGCAGCCCTTCATGGGGAAACTCCTACGAGCAGTACTTC. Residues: CASSPSWGNSYEQYF.

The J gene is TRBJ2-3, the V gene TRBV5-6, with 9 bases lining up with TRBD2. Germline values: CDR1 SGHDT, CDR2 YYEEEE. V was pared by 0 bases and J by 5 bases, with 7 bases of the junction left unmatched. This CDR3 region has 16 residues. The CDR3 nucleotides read TGTGCCAGCAGCTTGGGCGGGGGGGCCCCGCAAGATACGCAGTATTTT. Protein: CASSLGGGAPQDTQYF.

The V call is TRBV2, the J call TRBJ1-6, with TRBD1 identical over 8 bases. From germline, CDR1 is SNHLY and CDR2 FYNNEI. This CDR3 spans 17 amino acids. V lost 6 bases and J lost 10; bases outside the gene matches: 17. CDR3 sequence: CASRDPNRQGRTSPLHF. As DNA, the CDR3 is TGTGCCAGCAGGGATCCAAATCGACAGGGGCGGACCTCACCCCTCCACTTT.

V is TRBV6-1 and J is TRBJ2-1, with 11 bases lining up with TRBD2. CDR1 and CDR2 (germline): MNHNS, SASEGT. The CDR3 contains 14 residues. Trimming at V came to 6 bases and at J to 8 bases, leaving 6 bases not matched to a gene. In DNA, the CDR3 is TGTGCCAGCAGAAAACTAGCGGGGGTTGATGAGCAGTTCTTC. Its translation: CASRKLAGVDEQFF.

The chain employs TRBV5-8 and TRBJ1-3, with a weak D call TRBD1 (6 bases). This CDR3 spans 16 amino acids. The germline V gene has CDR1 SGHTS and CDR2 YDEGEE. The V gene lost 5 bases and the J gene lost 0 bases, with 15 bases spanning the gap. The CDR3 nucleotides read TGTGCCAGCAGGCCTGAGGGGGTCAGCTCTGGAAACACCATATATTTT. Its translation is CASRPEGVSSGNTIYF.

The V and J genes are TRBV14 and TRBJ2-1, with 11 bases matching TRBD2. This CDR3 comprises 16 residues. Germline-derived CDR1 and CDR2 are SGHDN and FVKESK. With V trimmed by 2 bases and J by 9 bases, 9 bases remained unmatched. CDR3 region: CASSQWALAGGGEQFF. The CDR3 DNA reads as TGTGCCAGCAGCCAATGGGCTCTAGCGGGGGGAGGTGAGCAGTTCTTC.

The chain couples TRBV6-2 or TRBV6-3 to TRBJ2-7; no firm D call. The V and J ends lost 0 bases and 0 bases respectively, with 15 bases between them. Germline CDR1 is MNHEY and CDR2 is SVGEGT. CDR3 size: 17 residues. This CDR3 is CASSYSLSSRSSYEQYF. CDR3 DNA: TGTGCCAGCAGTTACTCCCTAAGCTCCCGTAGCTCCTACGAGCAGTACTTC.

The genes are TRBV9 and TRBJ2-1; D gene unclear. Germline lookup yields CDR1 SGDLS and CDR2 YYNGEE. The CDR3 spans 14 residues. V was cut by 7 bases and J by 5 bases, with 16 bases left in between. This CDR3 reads CASGRLRSDNEQFF. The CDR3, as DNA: TGTGCCAGCGGCCGACTCCGTTCGGACAATGAGCAGTTCTTC.

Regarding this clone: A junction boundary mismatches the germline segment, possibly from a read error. The DNA of the CDR3 is TGTGCCAGCAGCCCTCGAGGGGATGGTACAGTTACGCAGTATTTT. Translation: CASSPRGDGTVTQYF. This chain joins TRBV6-2 or TRBV6-3 and TRBJ2-3; D is possibly TRBD1 or TRBD2 (5 bases each). The CDR3 loop spans 15 amino acids. From germline, CDR1 is MNHEY and CDR2 SVGEGT.

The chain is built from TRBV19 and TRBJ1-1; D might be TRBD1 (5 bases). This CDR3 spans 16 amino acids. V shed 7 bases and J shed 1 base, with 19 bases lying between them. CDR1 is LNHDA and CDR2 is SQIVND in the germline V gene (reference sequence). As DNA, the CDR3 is TGTGCCAGTATGAAGATAGGGGATTTGCGGAACACTGAAGCTTTCTTT. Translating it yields CASMKIGDLRNTEAFF. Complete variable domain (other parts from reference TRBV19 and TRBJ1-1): DGGITQSPKYLFRKEGQNVTLSCEQNLNHDAMYWYRQDPGQGLRLIYYSQIVNDFQKGDIAEGYSVSREKKESFPLTVTSAQKNPTAFYLCASMKIGDLRNTEAFFGQGTRLTVV.

CDR3 DNA: TGTGCCAGCATAGGGGCTGCAAACTATGGCTACACCTTC. Translating gives CASIGAANYGYTF. The chain is built from TRBV2 and TRBJ1-2, with D possibly matching TRBD1 (5 bases). Germline V gives CDR1 SNHLY, CDR2 FYNNEI. There are 13 residues in the CDR3. Trimming shortened V by 7 bases and J by 2 bases, and 11 bases separated the two germline ends.

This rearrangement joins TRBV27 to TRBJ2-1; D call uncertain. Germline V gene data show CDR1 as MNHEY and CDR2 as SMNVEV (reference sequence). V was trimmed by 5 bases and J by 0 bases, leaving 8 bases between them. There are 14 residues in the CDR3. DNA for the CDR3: TGTGCCAGCAGTACCGGAACCTCCTACAATGAGCAGTTCTTC. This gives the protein CASSTGTSYNEQFF.

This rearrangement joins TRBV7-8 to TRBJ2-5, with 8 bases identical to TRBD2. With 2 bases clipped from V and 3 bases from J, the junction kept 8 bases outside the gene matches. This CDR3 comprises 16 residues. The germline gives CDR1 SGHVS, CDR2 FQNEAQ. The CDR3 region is CASSLRLAGFKETQYF. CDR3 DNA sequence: TGTGCCAGCAGCTTAAGGCTAGCGGGTTTTAAAGAGACCCAGTACTTC. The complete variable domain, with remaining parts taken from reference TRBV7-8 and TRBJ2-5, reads GAGVSQSPRYKVAKRGQDVALRCDPISGHVSLFWYQQALGQGPEFLTYFQNEAQLDKSGLPSDRFFAERPEGSVSTLKIQRTQQEDSAVYLCASSLRLAGFKETQYFGPGTRLLVL.

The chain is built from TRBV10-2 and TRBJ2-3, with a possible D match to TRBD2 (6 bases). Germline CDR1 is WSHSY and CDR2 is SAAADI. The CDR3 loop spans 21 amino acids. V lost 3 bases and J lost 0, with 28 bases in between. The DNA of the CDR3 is TGCGCCAGCAGTGACTATGTGGGAACTAGCCACTACCTAACTAGCACAGATACGCAGTATTTT. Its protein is CASSDYVGTSHYLTSTDTQYF.

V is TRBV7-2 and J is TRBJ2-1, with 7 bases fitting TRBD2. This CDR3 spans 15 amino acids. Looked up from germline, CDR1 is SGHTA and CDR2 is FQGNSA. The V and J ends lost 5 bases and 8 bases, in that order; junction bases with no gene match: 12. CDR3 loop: CASSLAPLAFDEQFF. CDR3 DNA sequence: TGTGCCAGCAGCCTCGCTCCACTAGCGTTCGATGAGCAGTTCTTC.

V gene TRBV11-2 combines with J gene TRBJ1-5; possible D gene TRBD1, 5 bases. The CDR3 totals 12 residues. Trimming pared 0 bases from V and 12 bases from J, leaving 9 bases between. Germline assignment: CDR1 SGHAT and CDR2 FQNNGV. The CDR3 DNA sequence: TGTGCCAGCAGCTTAGATGGGACGGACCAGCATTTT. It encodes CASSLDGTDQHF.

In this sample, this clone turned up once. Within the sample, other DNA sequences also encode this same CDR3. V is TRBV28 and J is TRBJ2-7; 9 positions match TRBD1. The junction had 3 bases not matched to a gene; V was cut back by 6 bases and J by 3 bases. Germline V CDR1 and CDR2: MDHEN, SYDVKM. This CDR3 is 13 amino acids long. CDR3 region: CASRTGGNYEQYF. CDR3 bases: TGTGCCAGCAGGACAGGGGGGAACTACGAGCAGTACTTC.

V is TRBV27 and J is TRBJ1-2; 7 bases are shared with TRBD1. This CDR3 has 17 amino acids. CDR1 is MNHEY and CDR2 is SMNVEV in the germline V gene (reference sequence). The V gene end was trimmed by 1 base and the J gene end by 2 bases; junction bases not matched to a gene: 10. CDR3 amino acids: CASSLFHPGTANYGYTF. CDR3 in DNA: TGTGCCAGCAGTTTATTCCACCCAGGGACAGCGAACTATGGCTACACCTTC.

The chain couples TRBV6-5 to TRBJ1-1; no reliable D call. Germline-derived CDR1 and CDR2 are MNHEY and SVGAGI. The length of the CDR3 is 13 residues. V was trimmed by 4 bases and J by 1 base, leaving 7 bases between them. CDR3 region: CASSFTRNTEAFF. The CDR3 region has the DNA TGTGCCAGCAGTTTTACTCGGAACACTGAAGCTTTCTTT.

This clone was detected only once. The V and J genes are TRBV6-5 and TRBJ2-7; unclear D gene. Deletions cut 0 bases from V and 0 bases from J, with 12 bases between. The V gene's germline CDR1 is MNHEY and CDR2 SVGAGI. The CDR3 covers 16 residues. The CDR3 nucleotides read TGTGCCAGCAGTTACTCACCGGACGGAAGCTCCTACGAGCAGTACTTC. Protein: CASSYSPDGSSYEQYF.

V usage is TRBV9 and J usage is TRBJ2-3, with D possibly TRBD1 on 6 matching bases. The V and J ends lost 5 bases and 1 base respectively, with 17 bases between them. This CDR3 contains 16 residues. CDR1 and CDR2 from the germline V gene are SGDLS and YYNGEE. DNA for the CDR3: TGTGCCAGCAGACCCCTTACAGGGTTCGGCACAGATACGCAGTATTTT. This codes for CASRPLTGFGTDTQYF.

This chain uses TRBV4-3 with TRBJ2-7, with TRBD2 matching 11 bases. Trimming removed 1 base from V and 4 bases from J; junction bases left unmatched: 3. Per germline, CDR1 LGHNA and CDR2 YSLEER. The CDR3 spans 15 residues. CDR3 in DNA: TGCGCCAGCAGCCAAGGGGGGACTAGCGGATACGAGCAGTACTTC. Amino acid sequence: CASSQGGTSGYEQYF.

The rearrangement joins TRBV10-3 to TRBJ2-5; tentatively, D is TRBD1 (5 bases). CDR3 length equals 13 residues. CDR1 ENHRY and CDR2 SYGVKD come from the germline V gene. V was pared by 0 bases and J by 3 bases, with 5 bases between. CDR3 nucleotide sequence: TGTGCCATCAGTGAGTCCAGGGAAGAGACCCAGTACTTC. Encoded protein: CAISESREETQYF.